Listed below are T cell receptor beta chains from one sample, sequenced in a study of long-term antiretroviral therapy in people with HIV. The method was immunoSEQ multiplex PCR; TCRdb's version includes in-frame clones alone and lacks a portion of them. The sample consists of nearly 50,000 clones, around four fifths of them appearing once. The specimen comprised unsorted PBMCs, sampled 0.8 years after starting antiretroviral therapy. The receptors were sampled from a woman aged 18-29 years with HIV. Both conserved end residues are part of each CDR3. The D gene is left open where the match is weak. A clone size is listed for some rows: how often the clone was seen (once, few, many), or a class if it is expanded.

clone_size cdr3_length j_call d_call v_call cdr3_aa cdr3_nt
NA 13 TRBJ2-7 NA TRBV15 CATSRAGYHEQYF TGTGCCACCAGCAGAGCAGGGTACCACGAGCAGTACTTC
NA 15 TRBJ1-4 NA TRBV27 CASSFKWLAGEKLFF TGTGCCAGCAGTTTTAAGTGGCTCGCCGGTGAAAAACTGTTTTTT
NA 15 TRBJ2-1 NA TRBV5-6 CASSLRSGLNNEQFF TGTGCCAGCAGCTTGAGGAGCGGGCTAAACAATGAGCAGTTCTTC
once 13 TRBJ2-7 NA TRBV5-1 CASSFSRTGGKYF TGCGCCAGCAGCTTTAGCCGGACCGGTGGGAAGTACTTC
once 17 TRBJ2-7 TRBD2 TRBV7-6 CASSFRLAGAPSYEQYF TGTGCCAGCAGCTTTAGACTAGCGGGAGCCCCTTCGTACGAGCAGTACTTC
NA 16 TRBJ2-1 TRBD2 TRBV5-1 CASSRGLAGALYEQFF TGCGCCAGCAGCAGGGGACTAGCGGGAGCTCTGTATGAGCAGTTCTTC
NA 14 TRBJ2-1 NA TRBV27 CASSTWDGFNEQFF TGTGCCAGTAGTACCTGGGACGGCTTCAATGAGCAGTTCTTC
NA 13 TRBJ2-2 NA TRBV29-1 CSARGVNTGELFF TGCAGCGCCCGAGGGGTGAACACCGGGGAGCTGTTTTTT
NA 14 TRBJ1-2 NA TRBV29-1 CSVVGSSRTYGYTF TGCAGCGTTGTAGGTAGTAGTCGAACCTATGGCTACACCTTC
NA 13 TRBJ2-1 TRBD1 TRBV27 CASSQGQLNEQFF TGTGCCAGCAGCCAGGGACAGCTCAATGAGCAGTTCTTC
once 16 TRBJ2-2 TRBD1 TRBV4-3 CASSHATGARTGELFF TGCGCCAGCAGCCATGCGACAGGGGCGAGAACCGGGGAGCTGTTTTTT
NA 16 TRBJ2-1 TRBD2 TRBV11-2 CASSLFAGVSYNEQFF TGTGCCAGCAGCTTATTTGCGGGAGTCTCCTACAATGAGCAGTTCTTC
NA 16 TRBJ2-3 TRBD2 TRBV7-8 CAIGASSGRATDTQYF TGCGCTATAGGGGCGTCTAGCGGGAGGGCCACAGATACGCAGTATTTT
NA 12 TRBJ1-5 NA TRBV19 CASSGSNQPQHF TGTGCCAGTAGCGGCAGCAATCAGCCCCAGCATTTT
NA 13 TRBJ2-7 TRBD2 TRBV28 CASTSGTVNEQYF TGTGCCAGCACTAGCGGGACTGTGAACGAGCAGTACTTC
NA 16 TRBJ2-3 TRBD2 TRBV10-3 CAISERLAGDTDTQYF TGTGCCATCAGTGAGAGACTAGCGGGAGACACAGATACGCAGTATTTT
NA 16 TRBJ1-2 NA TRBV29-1 CSVAGETSRPNYGYTF TGCAGCGTGGCTGGGGAGACCTCCCGCCCTAACTATGGCTACACCTTC
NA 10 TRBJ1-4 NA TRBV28 CASLGEKLFF TGTGCCTCCCTTGGGGAAAAACTGTTTTTT
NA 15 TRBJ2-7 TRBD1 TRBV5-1 CASSLEGQGFYEQYF TGCGCCAGCAGCTTGGAGGGACAGGGTTTCTACGAGCAGTACTTC
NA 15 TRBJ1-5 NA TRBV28 CASSLRVNSNQPQHF TGTGCCAGCAGTCTCCGGGTGAATAGCAATCAGCCCCAGCATTTT
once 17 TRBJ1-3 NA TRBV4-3 CASSQAYDILGRNTIYF TGCGCCAGCAGCCAAGCTTATGACATCCTAGGCAGAAACACCATATATTTT
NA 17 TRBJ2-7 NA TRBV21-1 CASSPPPHVNHSYEQYF TGTGCCAGCAGCCCACCCCCTCATGTCAACCATTCCTACGAGCAGTACTTC
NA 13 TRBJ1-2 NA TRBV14 CASSQEGFYGYTF TGTGCCAGCAGCCAAGAGGGTTTTTATGGCTACACCTTC
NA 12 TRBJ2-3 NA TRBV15 CATSMGTDTQYF TGTGCCACCAGCATGGGCACAGATACGCAGTATTTT
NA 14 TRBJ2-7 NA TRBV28 CASSLITGPYEQYF TGTGCCAGCAGTTTAATTACAGGGCCCTACGAGCAGTACTTC
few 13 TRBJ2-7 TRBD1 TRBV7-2 CASNLDRDDEQYF TGTGCCAGTAACCTGGACAGGGATGACGAGCAGTACTTC
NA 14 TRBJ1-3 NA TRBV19 CASTGTLSGNTIYF TGTGCCAGCACCGGGACACTCTCTGGAAACACCATATATTTT
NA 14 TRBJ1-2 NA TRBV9 CASSVPGLSSGYTF TGTGCCAGCAGCGTCCCGGGCCTAAGTAGTGGCTACACCTTC
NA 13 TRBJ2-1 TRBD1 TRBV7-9 CASRDTGDHEQFF TGTGCCAGCAGAGACACAGGGGACCATGAGCAGTTCTTC
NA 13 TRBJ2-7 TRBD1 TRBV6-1 CATGTGPDYEQYF TGTGCCACCGGGACAGGGCCAGACTACGAGCAGTACTTC
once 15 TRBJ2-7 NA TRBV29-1 CSVEIADRGSYEQYF TGCAGCGTTGAAATCGCAGATAGAGGCTCCTACGAGCAGTACTTC
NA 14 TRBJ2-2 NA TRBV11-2 CASSLEGVTGELFF TGTGCCAGCAGCTTAGAAGGGGTCACCGGGGAGCTGTTTTTT
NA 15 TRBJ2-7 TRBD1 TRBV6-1 CASIRTGQGAGEQYF TGTGCCAGCATTAGAACGGGACAGGGGGCTGGAGAGCAGTACTTC
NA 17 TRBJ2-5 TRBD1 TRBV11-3 CASSFGEDRGYRETQYF TGTGCCAGCAGCTTCGGGGAGGACAGGGGTTATCGAGAGACCCAGTACTTC
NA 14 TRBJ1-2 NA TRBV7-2 CASSHRTGNYGYTF TGTGCCAGCAGCCATCGGACCGGCAACTATGGCTACACCTTC
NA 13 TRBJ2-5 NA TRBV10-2 CASSDIALETQYF TGCGCCAGCAGTGATATAGCGCTCGAGACCCAGTACTTC
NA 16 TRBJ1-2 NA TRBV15 CATSRTTDNPNYGYTF TGTGCCACCAGCAGAACGACAGATAACCCTAACTATGGCTACACCTTC
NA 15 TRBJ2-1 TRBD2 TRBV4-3 CASSQDVSSGGKQFF TGCGCCAGCAGCCAAGATGTGAGTAGCGGGGGGAAGCAGTTCTTC